Included here is one TCR beta chain sequence, with context. At one boundary the junction diverges from the germline segment, which might be a read error. This entry is derived from a study of identical twins' blood T cells. The overall study: Roughly 6 alpha and about 6 beta libraries together yielded 50 million to 65 million reads.

TCRdb reprocessed the 5' RACE reads via MiXCR and lists one record per CDR3 protein. The sample holds about 370,000 distinct CDR3 sequences, 28% seen once. Three pairs of healthy female monozygous twins were the donors. The receptor's source is a woman between 18 and 55 years old in good health. The sample consisted of PBMCs.

The chain's CDR3 is CATGSSGNTVYF. CDR3 bases: TGTGCCACCGGCAGCTCTGGAAACACCGTATATTTT. This chain connects TRBV10-3 to TRBJ1-3; D call uncertain. This CDR3 comprises 12 residues. Per the germline V gene, CDR1 is ENHRY and CDR2 is SYGVKD.